This T cell receptor beta chain is drawn from a study of monozygotic twins with inflammatory bowel disease. The CDR3 runs 11 residues. Germline CDR1 and CDR2: DFQATT and SNEGSKA (reference sequence). Turning to this clonotype: Its antigen is unidentified.

TCRdb re-called the 5' RACE reads and catalogs CDR3 proteins one per entry, DNA excluded. The sample includes roughly 140,000 distinct CDR3 sequences. Study-level results: TCRbeta inverse Simpson diversity was decreased in IBD patients versus healthy co-twins.

V is TRBV20-1 and J is TRBJ1-1. The TCR originated in a human donor with ulcerative colitis or Crohn's disease, or a healthy co-twin of an affected twin (not recorded which). Sequenced: blood. CDR3: CSARENPEAFF.